Each of the 13 T cell receptor beta chains below was sequenced from the same sample in a study of T-cell memory formation after mild COVID-19 (dated by TCRdb to the early 2020s). Library method: 5' RACE. Sequencing relied on an Illumina NovaSeq 6000. Clones were called with MiXCR by TCRdb after fastp trimmed the public reads at Q25, and only in-frame beta chains were retained. CDR3 protein duplicates are merged, each entry listing the most common genes and DNA. The sample table shows around 200,000 distinct CDR3 sequences, and roughly 20% are seen once. The ten largest clones capture 3.5% to 5% of the sample. The specimen sequenced was PBMCs or a T cell subset sorted from them (not recorded which). These TCRs come from a man aged 18 to 35 who had mild COVID-19 (a few samples of this study predate the infection). The sample titles of this study are shuffled in the database, so cell type and time point are left out; the donor was told from shared clones.

The rearrangement uses TRBV7-6 and TRBJ1-2; tentatively, D is TRBD1 (5 bases). V lost 1 base, J lost 7 bases, and 13 bases lay in between. Germline V gives CDR1 SGHVS, CDR2 FNYEAQ. The CDR3 is 14 amino acids. CDR3 loop: CASSLEAGFGGYTF. In DNA form, the CDR3 reads TGTGCCAGCAGCTTAGAGGCAGGGTTTGGTGGCTACACCTTC.

This clonotype has ten or more counts. The gene calls are TRBV4-3 and TRBJ1-3; the D is unclear. Trimming pared 1 base from V and 2 bases from J, leaving 3 bases between. Germline V lookup: CDR1 LGHNA, CDR2 YSLEER. CDR3 length: 13 residues. The CDR3 spells CASSQGPGNTIYF. The DNA for the CDR3 is TGCGCCAGCAGCCAAGGTCCTGGAAACACCATATATTTT.

This clonotype was detected only a few times. The rearrangement joins TRBV6-5 to TRBJ2-3; 7 nucleotides match TRBD1. Germline trimming cut 7 bases from V and 1 base from J; bases unmatched to any gene: 8. From germline, CDR1 is MNHEY and CDR2 SVGAGI. The CDR3 sequence is 15 residues long. In nucleotides, the CDR3 is TGTGCCAGCACCCCGACAGGGCACGGCACAGATACGCAGTATTTT. Its protein is CASTPTGHGTDTQYF.

The rearrangement uses TRBV20-1 and TRBJ2-7; D is unclear. CDR3 length: 12 amino acids. V lost 2 bases and J 3 bases, leaving 8 bases between the germline ends. Germline loops: CDR1 DFQATT, CDR2 SNEGSKA (reference sequence). The CDR3 region is CSARTASYEQYF. In DNA, the CDR3 is TGCAGTGCTAGAACGGCTAGCTACGAGCAGTACTTC.

This clonotype was observed a few times. This chain uses TRBV11-2 with TRBJ2-2, with 9 bases matching TRBD2. CDR3 size: 15 residues. With V trimmed by 9 bases and J by 3 bases, 8 bases remained unmatched. From germline, CDR1 is SGHAT and CDR2 FQNNGV. The CDR3 loop reads CASSSGGLYTGELFF. CDR3 coding DNA: TGTGCCAGTAGTAGCGGGGGACTGTACACCGGGGAGCTGTTTTTT.

The chain is built from TRBV6-5 and TRBJ1-1, with D unresolved. Germline lookup yields CDR1 MNHEY and CDR2 SVGAGI. The V and J ends lost 7 bases and 0 bases respectively, with 12 bases between them. The CDR3 is 14 residues long. CDR3 sequence reads: CASMRPTMNTEAFF. The DNA of the CDR3 is TGTGCCAGCATGAGACCGACCATGAACACTGAAGCTTTCTTT.

The rearrangement joins TRBV7-2 to TRBJ1-4; 10 bases match TRBD1. This CDR3 has 19 residues. Germline CDR1 and CDR2: SGHTA and FQGNSA. With V trimmed by 5 bases and J by 3 bases, 15 bases remained unmatched. CDR3 nucleotide sequence: TGTGCCAGCAGCCCCGGGACAGGGGCGATTTCTCGGGCTAATGAAAAACTGTTTTTT. This translates into CASSPGTGAISRANEKLFF.

This clonotype was seen a few times. The chain couples TRBV29-1 to TRBJ2-3, with no clear D. Germline CDR1 is SQVTM and CDR2 is ANQGSEA. The CDR3 contains 15 residues. V lost 0 bases and J 3 bases, leaving 13 bases between the germline ends. CDR3 loop: CSVEDLRPRTDTQYF. The CDR3 nucleotides are TGCAGCGTTGAAGATCTCCGACCTAGAACAGATACGCAGTATTTT.

There are many counts of this clonotype. The chain couples TRBV5-1 to TRBJ2-3; the D is unclear. The CDR3 length is 15 residues. The V end lost 4 bases, the J end lost 3 bases, and 15 bases lay between the germline ends. Germline CDR1 SGHRS, CDR2 YFSETQ. CDR3 residues: CASSTTPTLTDTQYF. The CDR3 DNA follows: TGCGCCAGCAGCACCACCCCGACCCTAACAGATACGCAGTATTTT.

This clonotype has a handful of counts. The chain recombines TRBV9 with TRBJ1-2; a possible D gene is TRBD1 (5 bases). Per the germline V gene, CDR1 is SGDLS and CDR2 is YYNGEE. This CDR3 has 14 amino acids. The germline V and J ends were trimmed by 1 base and 2 bases, with 9 bases remaining between them. The CDR3 here is CASSVNQGNYGYTF. CDR3 nucleotides: TGTGCCAGCAGCGTAAACCAGGGAAACTATGGCTACACCTTC.

The V call is TRBV18, the J call TRBJ1-1, with D hard to call. This CDR3 has 15 residues. Germline V gene data show CDR1 as KGHSH and CDR2 as LQKENI. Trimming pared 0 bases from V and 1 base from J, leaving 9 bases between. This CDR3 is CASSPPRIGNTEAFF. The CDR3 DNA reads as TGTGCCAGCTCACCACCTCGGATCGGGAACACTGAAGCTTTCTTT.

In this sample, this clonotype turned up a few times. V usage is TRBV7-6 and J usage is TRBJ2-3; TRBD2 matches at 10 bases. Per germline, CDR1 SGHVS and CDR2 FNYEAQ. This CDR3 is built from 18 residues. Losses at the gene ends were 2 bases for V and 0 bases for J; bases not matched to a gene: 8. The CDR3 loop reads CASSLRPTSGLSTDTQYF. Here the CDR3 DNA reads TGTGCCAGCAGCTTACGCCCGACTAGCGGGCTAAGCACAGATACGCAGTATTTT.

This clonotype was observed at least ten times. The CDR3 is CSAPDRASGEQYF. The CDR3 nucleotides read TGCAGTGCTCCGGACAGGGCCTCGGGCGAGCAGTACTTC. The chain recombines TRBV20-1 with TRBJ2-7; 8 bases agree with TRBD1. The V segment lost 5 bases and the J segment 6 bases; nucleotides outside the gene matches: 9. The CDR3 covers 13 residues. Germline-derived CDR1 and CDR2 are DFQATT and SNEGSKA (reference sequence).